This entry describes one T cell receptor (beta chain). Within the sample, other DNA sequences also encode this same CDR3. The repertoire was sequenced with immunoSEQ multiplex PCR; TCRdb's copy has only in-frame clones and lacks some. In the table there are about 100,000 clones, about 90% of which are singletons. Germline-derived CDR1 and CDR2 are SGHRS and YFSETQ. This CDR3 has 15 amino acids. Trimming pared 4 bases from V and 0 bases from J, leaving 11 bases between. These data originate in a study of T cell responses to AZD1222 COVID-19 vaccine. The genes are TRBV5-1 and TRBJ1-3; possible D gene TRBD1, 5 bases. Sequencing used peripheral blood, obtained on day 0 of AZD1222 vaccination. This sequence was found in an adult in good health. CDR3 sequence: CASSLRGDSGNTIYF. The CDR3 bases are TGCGCCAGCAGCCTGAGGGGAGACTCTGGAAACACCATATATTTT.